The table lists the clone carrying this T cell receptor beta chain with many counts. The antigen is not known. These data originate in a study of T cells after yellow fever vaccination. By 5'RACE template switching, TCR cDNA was produced, with a universal primer site and UMIs added in the process. TCRdb re-analysed the 5' RACE reads in MiXCR, keeping a single row per CDR3 protein. The sample includes 250,000 or so distinct CDR3 sequences, approximately 3.8% seen only once; the top ten take under 20%. Study-wide findings and caveats: Abundant bulk-population clonotypes could contaminate the FACS-sorted repertoires. In post-booster samples, most primary-vaccination clones reappeared (about 95% CD4, about 90% CD8).

The length of the CDR3 is 15 residues. The germline V gene encodes CDR1 SGDLS and CDR2 YYNGEE. The V segment lost 3 bases and the J segment 6 bases; nucleotides outside the gene matches: 11. The rearrangement uses TRBV9 and TRBJ1-1; 7 bases line up with TRBD1. The material was PBMCs, obtained 15 days after the yellow fever booster vaccination. The receptor's source is a man between 18 and 35 years old who received the YFV17D yellow fever vaccine. CDR3 in DNA: TGTGCCAGCAGCGCGAAGGGAGGGGGCTCGTCTGAAGCTTTCTTT. This codes for CASSAKGGGSSEAFF.